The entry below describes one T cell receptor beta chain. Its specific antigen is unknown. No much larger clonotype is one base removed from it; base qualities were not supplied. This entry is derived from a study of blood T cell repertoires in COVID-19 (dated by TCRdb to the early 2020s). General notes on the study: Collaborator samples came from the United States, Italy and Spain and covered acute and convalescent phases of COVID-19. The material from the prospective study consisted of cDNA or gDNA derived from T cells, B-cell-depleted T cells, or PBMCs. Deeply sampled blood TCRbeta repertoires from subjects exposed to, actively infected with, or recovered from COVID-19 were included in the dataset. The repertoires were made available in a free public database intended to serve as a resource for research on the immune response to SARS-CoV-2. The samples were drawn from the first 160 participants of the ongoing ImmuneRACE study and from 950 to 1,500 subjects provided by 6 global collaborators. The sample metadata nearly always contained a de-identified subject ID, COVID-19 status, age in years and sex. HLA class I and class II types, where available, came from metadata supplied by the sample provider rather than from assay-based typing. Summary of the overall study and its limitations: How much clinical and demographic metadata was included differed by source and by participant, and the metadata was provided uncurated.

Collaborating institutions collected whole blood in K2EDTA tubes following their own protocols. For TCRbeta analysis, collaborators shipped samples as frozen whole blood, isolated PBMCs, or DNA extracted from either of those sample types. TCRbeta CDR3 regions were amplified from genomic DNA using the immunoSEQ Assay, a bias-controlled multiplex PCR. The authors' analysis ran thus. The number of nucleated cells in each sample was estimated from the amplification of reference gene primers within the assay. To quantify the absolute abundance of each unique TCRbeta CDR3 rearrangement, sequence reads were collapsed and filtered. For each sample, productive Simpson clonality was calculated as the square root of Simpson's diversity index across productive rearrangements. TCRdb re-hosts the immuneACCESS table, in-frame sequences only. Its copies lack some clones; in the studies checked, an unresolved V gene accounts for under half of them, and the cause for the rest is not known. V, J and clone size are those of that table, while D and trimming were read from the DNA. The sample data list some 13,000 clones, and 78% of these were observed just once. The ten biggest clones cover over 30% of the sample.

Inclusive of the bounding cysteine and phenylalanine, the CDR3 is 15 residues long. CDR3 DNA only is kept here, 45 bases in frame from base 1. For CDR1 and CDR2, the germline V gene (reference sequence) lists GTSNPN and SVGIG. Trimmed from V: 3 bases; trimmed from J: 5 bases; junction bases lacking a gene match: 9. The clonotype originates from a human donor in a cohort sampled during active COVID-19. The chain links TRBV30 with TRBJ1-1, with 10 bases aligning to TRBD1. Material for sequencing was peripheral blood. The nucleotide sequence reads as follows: TGTGCCTGGAGAATGGTAGACAGGGGGCTAACTGAAGCTTTCTTT. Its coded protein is CAWRMVDRGLTEAFF.